Here is one T cell receptor (beta chain) with its context. The sample belongs to a study of blood T cell repertoires in COVID-19. Study-level background: The study drew acute and convalescent COVID-19 samples from the United States, Italy and Spain. PBMCs, B-cell-depleted T cells, or T cells were the source of the cDNA or gDNA that made up the material.

Original handling: Amplified reference gene primers provided the basis for estimating nucleated cell counts. Assay: immunoSEQ multiplex PCR; the TCRdb copy retains only in-frame clones and omits some. The V and J calls and the clone size are those of that table, but D and trimming were determined from the DNA. The repertoire holds roughly 80,000 clones, with about 88% as singletons. The germline CDR1 and CDR2 sequences are LGHNA and YNFKEQ. Trimming removed 0 bases at V and 5 bases at J, with 7 bases between. The CDR3 runs 13 residues. The V gene is TRBV4-2, the J gene TRBJ1-2; D gene uncertain. Sequenced: peripheral blood. The receptor comes from a woman of 80 years or more with acute or convalescent COVID-19. The CDR3 here is CASSQDGQYGYTF. The CDR3 nucleotides are TGTGCCAGCAGCCAAGATGGGCAGTATGGCTACACCTTC.